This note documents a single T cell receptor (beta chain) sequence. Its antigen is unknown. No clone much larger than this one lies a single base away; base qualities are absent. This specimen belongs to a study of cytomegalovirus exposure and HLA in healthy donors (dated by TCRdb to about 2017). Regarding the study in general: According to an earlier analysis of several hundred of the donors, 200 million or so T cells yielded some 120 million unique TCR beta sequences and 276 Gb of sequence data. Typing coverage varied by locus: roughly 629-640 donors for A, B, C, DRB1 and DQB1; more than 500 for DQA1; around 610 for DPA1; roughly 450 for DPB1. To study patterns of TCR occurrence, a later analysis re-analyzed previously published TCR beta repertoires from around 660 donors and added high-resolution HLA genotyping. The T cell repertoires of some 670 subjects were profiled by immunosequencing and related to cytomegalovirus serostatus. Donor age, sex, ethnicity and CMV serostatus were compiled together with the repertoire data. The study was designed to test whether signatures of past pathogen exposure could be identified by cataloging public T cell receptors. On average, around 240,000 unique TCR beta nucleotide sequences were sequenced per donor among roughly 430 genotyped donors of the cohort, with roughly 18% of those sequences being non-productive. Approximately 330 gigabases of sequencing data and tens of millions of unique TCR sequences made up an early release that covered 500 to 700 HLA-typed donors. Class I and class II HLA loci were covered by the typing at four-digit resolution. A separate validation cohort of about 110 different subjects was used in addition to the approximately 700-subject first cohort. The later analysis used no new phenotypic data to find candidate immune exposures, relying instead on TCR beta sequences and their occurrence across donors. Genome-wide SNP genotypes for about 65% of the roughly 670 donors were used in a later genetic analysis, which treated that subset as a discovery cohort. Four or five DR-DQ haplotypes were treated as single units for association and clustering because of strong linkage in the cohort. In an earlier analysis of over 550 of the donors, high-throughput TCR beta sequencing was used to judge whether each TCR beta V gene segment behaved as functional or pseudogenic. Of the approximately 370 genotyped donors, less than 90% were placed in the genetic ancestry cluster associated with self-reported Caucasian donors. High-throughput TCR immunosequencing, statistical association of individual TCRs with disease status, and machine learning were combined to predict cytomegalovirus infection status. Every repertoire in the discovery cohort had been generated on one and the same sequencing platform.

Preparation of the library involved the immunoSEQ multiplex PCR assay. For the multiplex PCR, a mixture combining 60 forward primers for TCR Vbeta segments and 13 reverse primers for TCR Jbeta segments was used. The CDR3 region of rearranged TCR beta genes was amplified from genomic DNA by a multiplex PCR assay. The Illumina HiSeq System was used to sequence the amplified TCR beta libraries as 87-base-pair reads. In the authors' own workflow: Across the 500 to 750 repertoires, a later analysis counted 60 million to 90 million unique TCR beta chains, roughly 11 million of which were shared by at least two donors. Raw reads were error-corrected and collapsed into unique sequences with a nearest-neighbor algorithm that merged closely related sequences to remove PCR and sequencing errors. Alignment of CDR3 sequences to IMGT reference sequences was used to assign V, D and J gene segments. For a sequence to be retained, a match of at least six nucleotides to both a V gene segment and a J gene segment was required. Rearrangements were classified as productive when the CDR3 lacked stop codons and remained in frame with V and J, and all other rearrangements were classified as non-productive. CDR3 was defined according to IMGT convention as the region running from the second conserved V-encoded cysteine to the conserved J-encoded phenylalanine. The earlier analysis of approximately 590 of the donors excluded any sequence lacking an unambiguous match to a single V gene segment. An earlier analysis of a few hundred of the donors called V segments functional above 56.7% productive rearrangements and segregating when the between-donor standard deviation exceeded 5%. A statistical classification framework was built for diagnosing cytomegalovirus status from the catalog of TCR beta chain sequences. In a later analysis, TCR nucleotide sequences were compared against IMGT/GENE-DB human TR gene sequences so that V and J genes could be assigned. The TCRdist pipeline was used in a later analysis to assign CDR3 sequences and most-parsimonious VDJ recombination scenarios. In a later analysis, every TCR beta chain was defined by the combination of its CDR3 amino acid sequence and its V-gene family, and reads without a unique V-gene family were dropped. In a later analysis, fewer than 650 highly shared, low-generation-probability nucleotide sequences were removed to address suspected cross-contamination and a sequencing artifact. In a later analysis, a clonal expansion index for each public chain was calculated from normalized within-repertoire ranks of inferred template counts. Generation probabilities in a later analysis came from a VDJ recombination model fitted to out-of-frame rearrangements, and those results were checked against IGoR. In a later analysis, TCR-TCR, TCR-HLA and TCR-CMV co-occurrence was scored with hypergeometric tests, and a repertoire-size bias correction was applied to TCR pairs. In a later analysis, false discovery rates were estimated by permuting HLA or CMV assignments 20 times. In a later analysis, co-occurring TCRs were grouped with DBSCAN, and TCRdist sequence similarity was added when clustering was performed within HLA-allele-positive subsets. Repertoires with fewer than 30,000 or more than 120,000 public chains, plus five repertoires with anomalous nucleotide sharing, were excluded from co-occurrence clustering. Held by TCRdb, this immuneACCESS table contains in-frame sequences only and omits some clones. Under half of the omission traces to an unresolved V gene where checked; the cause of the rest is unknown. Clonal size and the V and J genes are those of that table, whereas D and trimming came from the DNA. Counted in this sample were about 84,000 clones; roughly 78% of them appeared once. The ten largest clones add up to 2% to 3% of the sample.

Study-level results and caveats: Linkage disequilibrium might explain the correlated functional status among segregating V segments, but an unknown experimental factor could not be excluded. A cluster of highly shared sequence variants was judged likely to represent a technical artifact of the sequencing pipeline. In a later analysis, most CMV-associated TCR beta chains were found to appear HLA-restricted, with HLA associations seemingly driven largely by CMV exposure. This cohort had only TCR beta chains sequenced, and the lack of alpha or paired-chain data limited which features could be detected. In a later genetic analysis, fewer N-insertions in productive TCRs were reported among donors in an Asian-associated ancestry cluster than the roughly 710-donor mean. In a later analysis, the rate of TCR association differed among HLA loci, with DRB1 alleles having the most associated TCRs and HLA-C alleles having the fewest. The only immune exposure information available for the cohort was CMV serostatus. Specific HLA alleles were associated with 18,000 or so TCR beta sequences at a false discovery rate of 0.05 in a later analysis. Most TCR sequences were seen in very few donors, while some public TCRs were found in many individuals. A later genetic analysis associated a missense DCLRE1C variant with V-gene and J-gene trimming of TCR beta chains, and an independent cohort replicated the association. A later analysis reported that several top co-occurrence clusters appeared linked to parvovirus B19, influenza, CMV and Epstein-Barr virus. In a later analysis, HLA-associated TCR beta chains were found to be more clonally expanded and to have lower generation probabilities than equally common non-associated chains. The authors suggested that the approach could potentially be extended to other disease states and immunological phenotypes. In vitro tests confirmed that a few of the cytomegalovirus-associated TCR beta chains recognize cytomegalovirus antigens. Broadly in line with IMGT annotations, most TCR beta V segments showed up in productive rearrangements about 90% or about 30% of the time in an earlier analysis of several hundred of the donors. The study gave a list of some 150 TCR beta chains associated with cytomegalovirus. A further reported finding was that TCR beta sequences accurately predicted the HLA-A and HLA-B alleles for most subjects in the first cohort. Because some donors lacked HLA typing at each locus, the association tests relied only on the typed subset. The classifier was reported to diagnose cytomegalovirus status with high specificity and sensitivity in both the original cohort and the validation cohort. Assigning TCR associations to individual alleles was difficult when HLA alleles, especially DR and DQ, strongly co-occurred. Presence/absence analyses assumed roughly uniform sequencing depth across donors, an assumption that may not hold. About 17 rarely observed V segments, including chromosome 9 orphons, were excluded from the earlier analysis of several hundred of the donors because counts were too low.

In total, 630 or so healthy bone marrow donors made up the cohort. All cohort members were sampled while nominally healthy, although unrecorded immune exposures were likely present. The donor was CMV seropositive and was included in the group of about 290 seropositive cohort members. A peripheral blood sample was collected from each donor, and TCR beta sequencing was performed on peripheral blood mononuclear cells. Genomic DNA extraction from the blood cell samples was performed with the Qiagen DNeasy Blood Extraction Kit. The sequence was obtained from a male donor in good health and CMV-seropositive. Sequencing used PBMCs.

The nucleotides are TGTGCCAGCAACAGACTAGCGGCAAACACAGATACGCAGTATTTT. This yields the protein CASNRLAANTDTQYF. This receptor chain uses TRBV9 and TRBJ2-3, and 9 junction bases match TRBD2. The germline V gene supplies CDR1 SGDLS and CDR2 YYNGEE. The CDR3 numbers 15 residues from cysteine through phenylalanine. CDR3 DNA only is kept here, 45 bases in frame from base 1. Unmatched junction bases come to 7, with V trimmed by 6 bases and J by 2 bases.